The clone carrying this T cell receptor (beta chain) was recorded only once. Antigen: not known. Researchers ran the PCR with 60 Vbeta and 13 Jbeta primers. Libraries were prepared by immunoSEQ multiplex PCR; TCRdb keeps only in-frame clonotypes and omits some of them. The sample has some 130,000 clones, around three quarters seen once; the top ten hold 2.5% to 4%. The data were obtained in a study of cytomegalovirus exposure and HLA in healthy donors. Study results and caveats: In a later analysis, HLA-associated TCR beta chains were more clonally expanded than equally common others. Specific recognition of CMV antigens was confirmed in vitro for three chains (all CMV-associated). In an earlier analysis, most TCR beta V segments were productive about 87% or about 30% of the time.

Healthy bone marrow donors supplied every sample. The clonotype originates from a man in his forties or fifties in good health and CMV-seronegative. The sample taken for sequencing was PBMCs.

CDR3 residues: CASSTQVANTEAFF. The CDR3 DNA is TGTGCCAGCAGCACACAGGTAGCGAACACTGAAGCTTTCTTT. This chain uses TRBV9 with TRBJ1-1; D is perhaps TRBD1 (5 bases). The CDR3 length is 14 residues. The V gene lost 4 bases and the J gene lost 1 base, with 11 bases spanning the gap. Germline V gives CDR1 SGDLS, CDR2 YYNGEE. Full variable domain (missing parts from reference TRBV9 and TRBJ1-1): DSGVTQTPKHLITATGQRVTLRCSPRSGDLSVYWYQQSLDQGLQFLIQYYNGEERAKGNILERFSAQQFPDLHSELNLSSLELGDSALYFCASSTQVANTEAFFGQGTRLTVV.